This T cell receptor (beta chain) was recorded in a study of human CD8 memory T cell subsets (dated by TCRdb to the early 2020s). Broadly, across the study: To assess how stem-like (TSTEM), progenitor exhausted-like (TPEX) and effector memory CD8+ T cell subsets are clonally related, the TCRbeta repertoires of these three subsets were compared. TCRbeta repertoires were obtained from TSTEM, TPEX and effector memory subsets contributed by each of more than five donors. Beyond this particular receptor, the publication reports: Greater repertoire diversity in TSTEM than in TPEX subsets was suggested by Chao1 estimates, potentially reflecting a broader range of specificities. Only TCRbeta chains were sequenced, and repertoire comparisons rested on five or six donors tested with paired t-tests and Bonferroni correction. TSTEM and TPEX subsets showed similarly high normalized Shannon-Wiener diversity, whereas effector memory subsets were comparatively less diverse. Clonotypes were shared with effector memory cells by both stem-like subsets, but only minimal overlap was found between TSTEM and TPEX repertoires, suggesting distinct antigen spectra.

Comments on this clonotype: Its specific antigen is unknown.

A Human TCR Profiling Kit was used to prepare UMI-labeled 5' RACE TCRbeta libraries. Every TCRbeta library was prepared in parallel, with the same number of PCR cycles used for all of the libraries. As for how the authors treated the data: Each TCRbeta library contained between about 2,900 and 20,000 functional CDR3beta clonotypes. MIGEC 1.2.9 handled UMI extraction and consensus assembly, with a minimum of three reads required per UMI. In-frame CDR3beta repertoires were extracted with MiXCR 3.0.3. Each sample was downsampled to 42,000 randomly selected UMIs before diversity metrics were calculated in VDJtools 1.2.1. Repertoire overlap metrics D, R and F2 were calculated in VDJtools for the top 3,000 clones of each sample pair. Reprocessed by TCRdb, the reads give a single entry per CDR3 protein sequence, without DNA. What appears here as the V and J calls and clone size reflects TCRdb's work, not the paper's. This sample's table carries 6,500 to 9,000 distinct CDR3 sequences. Under 25% of the sample lies in the top ten.

Density gradient separation was used to isolate peripheral blood mononuclear cells from buffy coats of healthy donors. The study enriched total CD8+ T cells through negative magnetic separation using EasySep or MojoSort CD8+ T cell isolation kits. An RNeasy Mini Kit was used to extract total RNA from duplicate vials of roughly 160,000 sorted CD8+ T cells per subset. PBMCs were used either fresh or after being cryopreserved in fetal bovine serum containing approximately 9.8% DMSO. Fluorescence-activated cell sorting on a FACSAria III was used to sort the CD8+ T cell subsets to purity. Spanning cysteine to phenylalanine, the CDR3 consists of 15 amino acids. Nucleotide data are not available. CDR1 and CDR2 were assigned from the germline V gene as MNHNS and SASEGT.

Sequencing input: CD8+ T cells from PBMCs. This TCR was recovered from a human donor in good health. The rearrangement combines TRBV6-1 with TRBJ2-1. For the CDR3, the sequence is CASRLASEPYNEQFF.